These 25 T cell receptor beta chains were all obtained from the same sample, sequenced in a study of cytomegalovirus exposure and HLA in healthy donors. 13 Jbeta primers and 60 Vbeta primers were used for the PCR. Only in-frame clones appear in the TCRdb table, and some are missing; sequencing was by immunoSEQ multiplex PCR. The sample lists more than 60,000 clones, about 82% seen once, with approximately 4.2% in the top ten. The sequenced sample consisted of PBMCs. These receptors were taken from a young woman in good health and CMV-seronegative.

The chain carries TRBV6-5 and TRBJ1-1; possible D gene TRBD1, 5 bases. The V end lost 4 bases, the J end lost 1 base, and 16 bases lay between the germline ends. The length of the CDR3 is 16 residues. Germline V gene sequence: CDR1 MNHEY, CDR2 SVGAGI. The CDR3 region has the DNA TGTGCCAGCAGTTTCACATCTGTCACAGGGAACACTGAAGCTTTCTTT. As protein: CASSFTSVTGNTEAFF.

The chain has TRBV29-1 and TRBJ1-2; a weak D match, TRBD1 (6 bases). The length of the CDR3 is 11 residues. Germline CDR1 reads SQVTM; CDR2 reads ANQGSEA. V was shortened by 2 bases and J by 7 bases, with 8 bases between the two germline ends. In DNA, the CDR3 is TGCAGCGTTGAAACAGGGACTGGCTACACCTTC. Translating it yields CSVETGTGYTF.

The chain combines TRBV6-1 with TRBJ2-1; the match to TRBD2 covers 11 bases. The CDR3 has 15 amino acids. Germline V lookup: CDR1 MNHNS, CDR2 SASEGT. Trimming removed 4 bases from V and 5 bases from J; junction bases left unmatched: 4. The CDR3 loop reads CASSAGLAVNNEQFF. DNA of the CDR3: TGTGCCAGCAGTGCGGGACTAGCGGTGAACAATGAGCAGTTCTTC.

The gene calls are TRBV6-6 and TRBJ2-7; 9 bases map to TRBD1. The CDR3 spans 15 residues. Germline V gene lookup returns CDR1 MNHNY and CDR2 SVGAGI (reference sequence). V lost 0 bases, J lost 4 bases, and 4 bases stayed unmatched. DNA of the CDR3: TGTGCCAGCAGTTACTCGAGACAGGGGGGGTACGAGCAGTACTTC. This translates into CASSYSRQGGYEQYF.

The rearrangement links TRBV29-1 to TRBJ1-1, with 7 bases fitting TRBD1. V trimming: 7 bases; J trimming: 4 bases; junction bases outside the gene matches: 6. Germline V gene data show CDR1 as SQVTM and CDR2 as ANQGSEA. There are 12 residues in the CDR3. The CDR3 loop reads CSGKDRVTEAFF. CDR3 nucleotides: TGCAGCGGAAAAGACAGGGTCACTGAAGCTTTCTTT.

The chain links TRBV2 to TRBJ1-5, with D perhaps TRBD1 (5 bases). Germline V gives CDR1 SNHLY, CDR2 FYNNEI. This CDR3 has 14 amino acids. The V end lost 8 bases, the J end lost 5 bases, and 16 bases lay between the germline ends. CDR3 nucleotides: TGTGCCAGCGCCCCGGCAGGGTGGGATCAGCCCCAGCATTTT. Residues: CASAPAGWDQPQHF.

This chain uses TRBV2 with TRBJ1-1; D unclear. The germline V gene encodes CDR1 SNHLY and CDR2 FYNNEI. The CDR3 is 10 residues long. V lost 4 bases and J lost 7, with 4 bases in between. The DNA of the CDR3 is TGTGCCAGCAGTGTCATTGAAGCTTTCTTT. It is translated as CASSVIEAFF.

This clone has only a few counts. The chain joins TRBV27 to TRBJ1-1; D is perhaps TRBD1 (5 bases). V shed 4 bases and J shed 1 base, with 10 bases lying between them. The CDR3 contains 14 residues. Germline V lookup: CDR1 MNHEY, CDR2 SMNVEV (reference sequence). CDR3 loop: CASSYQGRNTEAFF. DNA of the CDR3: TGTGCCAGCAGTTACCAGGGAAGGAACACTGAAGCTTTCTTT.

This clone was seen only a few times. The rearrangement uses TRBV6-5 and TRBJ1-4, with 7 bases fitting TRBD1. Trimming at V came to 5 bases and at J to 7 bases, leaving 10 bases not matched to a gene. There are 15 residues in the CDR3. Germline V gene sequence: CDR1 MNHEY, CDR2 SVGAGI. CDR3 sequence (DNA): TGTGCCAGCAGTCGGTCGACAGGGTTGGTTGAAAAACTGTTTTTT. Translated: CASSRSTGLVEKLFF.

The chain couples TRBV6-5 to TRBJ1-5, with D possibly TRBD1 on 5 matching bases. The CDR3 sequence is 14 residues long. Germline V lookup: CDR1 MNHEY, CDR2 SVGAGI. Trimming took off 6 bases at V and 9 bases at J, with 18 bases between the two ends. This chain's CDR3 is CASRLRDGLGPQHF. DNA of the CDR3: TGTGCCAGCAGACTCAGGGATGGGTTAGGGCCCCAGCATTTT.

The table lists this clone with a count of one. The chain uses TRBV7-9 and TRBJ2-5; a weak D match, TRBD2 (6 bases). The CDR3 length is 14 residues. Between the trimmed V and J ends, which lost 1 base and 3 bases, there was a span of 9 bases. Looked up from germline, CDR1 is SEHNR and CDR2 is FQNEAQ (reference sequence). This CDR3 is CASSLGVAEETQYF. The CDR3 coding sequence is TGTGCCAGCAGCTTAGGGGTAGCGGAAGAGACCCAGTACTTC.

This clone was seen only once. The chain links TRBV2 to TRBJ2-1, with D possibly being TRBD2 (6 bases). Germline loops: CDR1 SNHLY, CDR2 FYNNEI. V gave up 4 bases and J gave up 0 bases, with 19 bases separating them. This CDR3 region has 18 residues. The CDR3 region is CASSGVGGGISSYNEQFF. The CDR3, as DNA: TGTGCCAGCAGTGGTGTGGGTGGGGGGATTAGCTCCTACAATGAGCAGTTCTTC.

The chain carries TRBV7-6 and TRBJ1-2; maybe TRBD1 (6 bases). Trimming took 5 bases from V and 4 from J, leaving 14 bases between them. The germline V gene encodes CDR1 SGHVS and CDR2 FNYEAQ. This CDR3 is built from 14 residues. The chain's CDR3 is CASSPRQAVYGYTF. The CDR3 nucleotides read TGTGCCAGCAGCCCCAGACAGGCGGTCTATGGCTACACCTTC.

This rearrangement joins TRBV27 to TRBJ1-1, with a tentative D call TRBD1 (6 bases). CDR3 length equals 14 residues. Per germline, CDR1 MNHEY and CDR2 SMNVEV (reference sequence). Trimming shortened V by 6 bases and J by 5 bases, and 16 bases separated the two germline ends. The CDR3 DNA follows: TGTGCCAGCAGCCGACAGGTTCCTTCGACTGAAGCTTTCTTT. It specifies CASSRQVPSTEAFF.

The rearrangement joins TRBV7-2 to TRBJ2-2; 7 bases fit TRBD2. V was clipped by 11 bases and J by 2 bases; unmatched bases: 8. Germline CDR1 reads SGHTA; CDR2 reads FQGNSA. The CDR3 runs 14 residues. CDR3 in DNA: TGTGCCGGAGCCCGGGACTATAACACCGGGGAGCTGTTTTTT. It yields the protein CAGARDYNTGELFF.

CDR3 region: CASSLTQGSYGYTF. CDR3 coding DNA: TGTGCCAGCAGCTTAACCCAGGGGAGCTATGGCTACACCTTC. J is TRBJ1-2 and V is TRBV7-2; perhaps TRBD1 as D (6 bases). V was trimmed by 2 bases and J by 4 bases, leaving 11 bases between them. CDR1 SGHTA and CDR2 FQGNSA come from the germline V gene. This CDR3 is 14 amino acids long. Together with reference TRBV7-2 and TRBJ1-2, the CDR3 gives the full variable domain: GAGVSQSPSNKVTEKGKDVELRCDPISGHTALYWYRQSLGQGLEFLIYFQGNSAPDKSGLPSDRFSAERTGGSVSTLTIQRTQQEDSAVYLCASSLTQGSYGYTFGSGTRLTVV.

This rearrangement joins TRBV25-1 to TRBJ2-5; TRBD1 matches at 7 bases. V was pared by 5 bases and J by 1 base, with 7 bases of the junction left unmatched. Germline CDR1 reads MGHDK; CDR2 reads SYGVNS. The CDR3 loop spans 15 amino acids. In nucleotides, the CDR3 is TGTGCCAGCAGTCGTCACGGGACAGCCCAAGAGACCCAGTACTTC. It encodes CASSRHGTAQETQYF.

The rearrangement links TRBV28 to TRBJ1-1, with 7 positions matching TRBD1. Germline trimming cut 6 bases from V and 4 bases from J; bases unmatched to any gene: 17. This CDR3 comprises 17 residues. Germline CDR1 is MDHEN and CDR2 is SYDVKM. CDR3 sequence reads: CASSNRQGIVVSTEAFF. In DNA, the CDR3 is TGTGCCAGCAGCAATAGACAGGGAATAGTGGTGTCCACTGAAGCTTTCTTT.

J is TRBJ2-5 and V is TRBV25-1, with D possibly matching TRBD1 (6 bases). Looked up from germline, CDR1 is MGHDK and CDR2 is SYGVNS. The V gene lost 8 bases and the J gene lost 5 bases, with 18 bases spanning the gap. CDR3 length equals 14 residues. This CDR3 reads CASARGRIGETQYF. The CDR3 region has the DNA TGTGCCAGCGCCAGGGGTAGGATCGGGGAGACCCAGTACTTC.

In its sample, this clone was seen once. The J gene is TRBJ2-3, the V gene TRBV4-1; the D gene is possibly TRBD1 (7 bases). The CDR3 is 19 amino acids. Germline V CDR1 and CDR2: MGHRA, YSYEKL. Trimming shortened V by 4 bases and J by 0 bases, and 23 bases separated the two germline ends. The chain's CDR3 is CASSPRQGSSSESTDTQYF. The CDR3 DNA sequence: TGCGCCAGCAGCCCCCGACAGGGTTCCTCTAGCGAGAGCACAGATACGCAGTATTTT.

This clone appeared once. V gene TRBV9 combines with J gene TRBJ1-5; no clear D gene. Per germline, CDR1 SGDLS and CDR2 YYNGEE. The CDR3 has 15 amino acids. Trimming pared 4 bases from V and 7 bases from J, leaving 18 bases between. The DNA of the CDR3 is TGTGCCAGCAGCCCCCAAGGCGAAAGAGGCCAGCCCCAGCATTTT. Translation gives CASSPQGERGQPQHF.

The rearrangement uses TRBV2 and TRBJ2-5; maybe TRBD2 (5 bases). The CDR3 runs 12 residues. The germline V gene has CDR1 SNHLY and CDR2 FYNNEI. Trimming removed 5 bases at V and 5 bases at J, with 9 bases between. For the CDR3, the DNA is TGTGCCAGCAGTCTTAGAGGGGAGACCCAGTACTTC. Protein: CASSLRGETQYF.

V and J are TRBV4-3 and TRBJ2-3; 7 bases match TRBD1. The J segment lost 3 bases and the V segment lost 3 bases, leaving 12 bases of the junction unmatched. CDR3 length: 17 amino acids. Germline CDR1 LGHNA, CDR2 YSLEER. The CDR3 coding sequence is TGCGCCAGCAGCCAGGACAGACAGGGTCTAGGAACAGATACGCAGTATTTT. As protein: CASSQDRQGLGTDTQYF.

CDR3 residues: CASSSYTEAFF. CDR3 nucleotide sequence: TGTGCCAGCAGCTCCTACACTGAAGCTTTCTTT. V is TRBV5-4 and J is TRBJ1-1; D remains ambiguous. The CDR3 covers 11 residues. V lost 3 bases and J lost 3, with 3 bases in between. CDR1 and CDR2 from the germline V gene are SGHNT and YYREEE (reference sequence).

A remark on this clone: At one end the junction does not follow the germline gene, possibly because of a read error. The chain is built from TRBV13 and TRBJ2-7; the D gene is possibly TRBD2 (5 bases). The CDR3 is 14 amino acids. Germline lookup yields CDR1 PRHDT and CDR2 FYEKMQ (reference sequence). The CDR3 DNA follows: TGTGCCAGCAGCTCCACCCGGCGCGGGCACGAGCAGCACTTC. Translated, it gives CASSSTRRGHEQHF.